This T cell receptor beta chain came from a study of shared clonotypes between healthy human individuals. The study, taken as a whole, reports: Compared with clonotypes that all four donors shared, non-shared clonotypes had lower generation probabilities.

A remark on this clone: The target antigen is unknown.

Germline V gene data show CDR1 as SGHVS and CDR2 as FNYEAQ. This CDR3 is built from 16 residues. V dropped 1 base and J dropped 3; count of bases not matched to a gene: 7. Deep-level settings were used for running the assay. Genomic DNA of each subset was evenly split across several immunoSEQ plates. Original processing notes: Without quality scores, immunoSEQ junctional reads could not be filtered like full-length reads. Clones were sequenced by immunoSEQ multiplex PCR, and TCRdb holds only the in-frame ones, with some missing. V, J and clone size are taken as reported in that table, and D and trimming were inferred from the DNA itself. The sample has fewer than 700,000 clones, about 95% seen once; the top ten hold 0.095% to 0.14%. Cells designated naive CD8 were CD45RO-negative and were positively selected for CCR7, with terminally differentiated effector memory CD45RA+ cells excluded.

The sequence was collected from a woman younger than 45 in good health. This rearrangement joins TRBV7-6 to TRBJ2-7, with 9 bases aligning to TRBD2. What was sequenced was naive CD8+ T cells sorted from blood. The CDR3 nucleotides read TGTGCCAGCAGCTTAGGACCCGGGACTAGCAGCTACGAGCAGTACTTC. Translating it yields CASSLGPGTSSYEQYF.